This T cell receptor beta chain was captured by sequencing in a study of identical twins. Healthy Caucasian individuals made up all the donors. This clonotype was recorded at least ten times. Its antigen is not known. Germline V CDR1 and CDR2: SGHTA, FQGTGA. V shed 3 bases, J shed 4 bases, and the junction held 8 bases outside the gene matches. This CDR3 contains 17 residues. Whole-study findings and limits: Compared with models, monozygotic twins showed more out-of-frame TCR alpha sharing. It was possible that invariant MAIT and iNKT cells partly confounded the zero-insertion analyses.

TCRdb ran MiXCR on the 5' RACE reads and lists one entry per CDR3 protein. The repertoire consists of roughly 200,000 distinct CDR3 sequences, with 7.5% occurring once and the leading ten covering around 1.8%. This sample also belongs to another study, concerning yellow fever vaccine responses in identical twins. This second study says: Vaccine T cell responses of twins reportedly seemed partly convergent and partly personalized.

The sequence was obtained from a woman between 18 and 30 years old in good health. The V call is TRBV7-3, the J call TRBJ2-1, with 11 bases that match TRBD2. The sample was memory (CD45RO+) T cells sorted from blood. The CDR3 spells CASSFDSGTSGYNEQFF. Written as DNA, the CDR3 is TGTGCCAGCAGCTTCGATTCAGGGACTAGCGGATACAATGAGCAGTTCTTC.